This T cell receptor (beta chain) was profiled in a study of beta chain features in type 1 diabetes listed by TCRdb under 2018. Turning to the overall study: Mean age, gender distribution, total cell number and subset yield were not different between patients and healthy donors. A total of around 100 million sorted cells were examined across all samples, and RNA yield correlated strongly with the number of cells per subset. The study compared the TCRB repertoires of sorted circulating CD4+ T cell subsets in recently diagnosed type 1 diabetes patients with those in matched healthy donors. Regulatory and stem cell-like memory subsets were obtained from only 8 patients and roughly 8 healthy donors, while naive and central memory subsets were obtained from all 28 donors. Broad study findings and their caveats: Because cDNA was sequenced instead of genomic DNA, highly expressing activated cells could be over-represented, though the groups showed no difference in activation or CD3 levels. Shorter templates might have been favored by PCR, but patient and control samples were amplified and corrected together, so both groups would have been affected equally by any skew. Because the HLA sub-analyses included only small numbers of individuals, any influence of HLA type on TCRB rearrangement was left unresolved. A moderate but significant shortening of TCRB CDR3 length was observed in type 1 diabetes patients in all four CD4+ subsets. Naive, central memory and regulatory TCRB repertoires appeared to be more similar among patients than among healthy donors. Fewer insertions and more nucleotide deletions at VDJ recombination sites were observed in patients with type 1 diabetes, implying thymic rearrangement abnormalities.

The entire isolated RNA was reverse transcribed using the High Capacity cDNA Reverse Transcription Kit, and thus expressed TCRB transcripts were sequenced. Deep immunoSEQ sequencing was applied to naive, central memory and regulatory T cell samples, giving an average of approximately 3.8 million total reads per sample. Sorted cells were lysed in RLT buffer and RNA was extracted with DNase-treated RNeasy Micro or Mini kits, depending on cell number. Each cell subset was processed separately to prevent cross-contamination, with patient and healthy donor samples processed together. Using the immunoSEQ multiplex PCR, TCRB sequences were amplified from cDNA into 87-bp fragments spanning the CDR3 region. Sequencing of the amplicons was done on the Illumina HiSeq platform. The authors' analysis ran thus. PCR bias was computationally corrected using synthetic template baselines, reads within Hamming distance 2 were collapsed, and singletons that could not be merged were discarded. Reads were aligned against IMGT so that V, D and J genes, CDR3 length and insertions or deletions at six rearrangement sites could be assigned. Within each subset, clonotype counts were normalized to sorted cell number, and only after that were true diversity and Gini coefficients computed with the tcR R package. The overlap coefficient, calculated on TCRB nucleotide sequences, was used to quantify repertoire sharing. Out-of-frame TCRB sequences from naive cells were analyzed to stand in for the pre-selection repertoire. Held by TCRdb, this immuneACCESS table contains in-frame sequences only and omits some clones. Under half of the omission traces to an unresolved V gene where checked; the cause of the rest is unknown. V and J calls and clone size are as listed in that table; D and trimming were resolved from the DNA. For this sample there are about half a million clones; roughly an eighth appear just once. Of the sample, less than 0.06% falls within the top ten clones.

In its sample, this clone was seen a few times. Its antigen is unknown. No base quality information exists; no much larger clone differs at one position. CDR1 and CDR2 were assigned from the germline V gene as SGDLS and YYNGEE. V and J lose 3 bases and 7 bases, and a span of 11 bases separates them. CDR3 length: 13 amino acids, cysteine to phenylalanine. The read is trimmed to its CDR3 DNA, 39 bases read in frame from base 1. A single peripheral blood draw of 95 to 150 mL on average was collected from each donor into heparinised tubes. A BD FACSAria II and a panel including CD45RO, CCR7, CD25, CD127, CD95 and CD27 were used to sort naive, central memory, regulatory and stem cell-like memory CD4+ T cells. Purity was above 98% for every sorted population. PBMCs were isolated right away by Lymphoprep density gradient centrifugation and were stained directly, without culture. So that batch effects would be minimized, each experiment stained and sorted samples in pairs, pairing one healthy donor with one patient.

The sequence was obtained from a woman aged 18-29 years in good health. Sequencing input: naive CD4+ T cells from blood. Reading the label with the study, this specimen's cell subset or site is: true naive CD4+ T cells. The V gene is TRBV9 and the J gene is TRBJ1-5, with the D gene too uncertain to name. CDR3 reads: CASSAAGQQPQHF. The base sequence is TGTGCCAGCAGCGCCGCCGGGCAACAGCCCCAGCATTTT.